This TCR beta chain was sequenced during a study of T cell responses to AZD1222 COVID-19 vaccine. Some clones are missing from TCRdb's copy, which holds only in-frame ones; the method was immunoSEQ multiplex PCR. The table includes around 95,000 clones, around nine tenths detected once. In regard to this clone: Antigen unknown. Different DNA sequences within this sample yield the same CDR3.

This CDR3 is 12 amino acids long. The V gene lost 3 bases and the J gene lost 8 bases, with 8 bases spanning the gap. Overall study results and limits: Recipients of two AZD1222 doses showed rising Spike-specific TCR breadth and depth. Baseline seropositives among AZD1222 recipients totaled only five or six. In the spike-specific TCR repertoire, nearly half reportedly target unmutated variant regions. It should be noted that donors were predominantly white British and more often female, and clonal diversity was possibly underestimated.

The clonotype was recovered from an adult in good health. Specimen: peripheral blood, collected on day 0 of AZD1222 vaccination. The chain couples TRBV12-3 or TRBV12-4 to TRBJ2-1; D may correspond to TRBD1 or TRBD2 (5 bases each). The chain's CDR3 is CASSFSGHEQFF. The CDR3 DNA is TGTGCCAGCAGTTTTTCGGGACATGAGCAGTTCTTC.